The rows below give T cell receptor beta chains drawn from one sample of a study of blood T cells in healthy people across ages. TCRdb processed the 5' RACE reads anew with MiXCR; each CDR3 protein has one entry. There are more than 1.4 million distinct CDR3 sequences in the sample; 42% occur only once, and roughly 7.9% lies in the top ten. Sequencing used blood. The receptors originated from a woman between 18 and 30 years old in good health. The CDR3 runs from the conserved cysteine through the conserved F or W. The D gene is left open where the match is weak. Part of the rows lack a size; the others show once, few, many or a class for expanded clones.

TRBJ2-1,TRBV6-6,.,.,TGTGCCAGCAAAGTTTTTAGTGGGAGTTCGGACAATGAGCAGGTCTTC,CASKVFSGSSDNEQVF
TRBJ2-5,TRBV14,.,.,TGTGCCAGCAGCCAAGATTTCGAGACCCAGTACTTC,CASSQDFETQYF
TRBJ1-2,TRBV2,TRBD1,.,TGTGCCAGCAGTGAAGCCACGGACAGGCCGGGCAACTATGGCTACACCTTC,CASSEATDRPGNYGYTF
TRBJ2-4,TRBV6-5,.,.,TGTGCCAGCAGTTACTCGATGTTAGGTCGGGATAATCAGTACTTC,CASSYSMLGRDNQYF
TRBJ2-1,TRBV6-2/TRBV6-3,.,.,TGTGCCAGCAGACGGGGGAACAATGAGCAGTTCTTC,CASRRGNNEQFF
TRBJ2-1,TRBV27,TRBD2,.,TGTGCCAGCAGTTCACGGGGGGGACTAGCGGGAGAGGGTGAGCAGTTCTTC,CASSSRGGLAGEGEQFF
TRBJ2-7,TRBV27,TRBD1,.,TGTGCCAGCAGTTTATCGGACAGGGGGCACTACGAGCAGTACTTC,CASSLSDRGHYEQYF
TRBJ1-6,TRBV10-3,.,few,TGTGCCATCAGTGATAAGGCAGGGCCGGATTCCCTCCACTTT,CAISDKAGPDSLHF
TRBJ1-6,TRBV4-2,.,.,TGTGCCAGCAGCCACGTCCATGGGGGAGGGTACTATAATTCACCCCTCCACTTT,CASSHVHGGGYYNSPLHF
TRBJ1-3,TRBV5-1,TRBD1,.,TGCGCCAGCAGCGCCCCCGGGACAGGGGGAAACACCATATATTTT,CASSAPGTGGNTIYF
TRBJ1-6,TRBV18,.,.,TGTGCCAGCTCACAAGGACAGACCTATAATTCACCCCTCCACTTT,CASSQGQTYNSPLHF
TRBJ2-5,TRBV9,.,.,TGTGCCAGCACCAGAGGGTCTATCCAAGAGACCCAGTACTTC,CASTRGSIQETQYF
TRBJ1-6,TRBV5-1,.,.,TGCGCCAGCACCGCAGCAGCGGATTCACCCCTCCACTTT,CASTAAADSPLHF
TRBJ2-1,TRBV19,.,.,TGTGCCAGTAGCGCTCCTTCCGGTGAGCAGTTCTTC,CASSAPSGEQFF
TRBJ2-5,TRBV5-6,.,few,TGTGCCAGCAGCTTGGTCTCAGGGTTAGCGGACCAAGAGACCCAGTACTTC,CASSLVSGLADQETQYF
TRBJ1-5,TRBV20-1,.,.,TGCAGTGCTAGAGATTGGGCAGGCGATGATCAGCCCCAGCATTTT,CSARDWAGDDQPQHF
TRBJ2-7,TRBV6-5,TRBD1,.,TGTGCCAGCAGTTACTCGTATCACGGACAGGGGATCCTCGAGCAGTACTTC,CASSYSYHGQGILEQYF
TRBJ2-1,TRBV20-1,TRBD2,.,TGCAGTGCTAGGAGTCTAGCGGGGGACAATGAGCAGTTCTTC,CSARSLAGDNEQFF
TRBJ2-1,TRBV5-1,TRBD2,.,TGCGCCAGCAGCTTGGCGGGTAGCGGGGTCTACAATGAGCAGTTCTTC,CASSLAGSGVYNEQFF
TRBJ2-7,TRBV29-1,TRBD2,few,TGCAGCGTTGAAGATAGCGGGAGCTCCTACAATGAGCAGTACTTC,CSVEDSGSSYNEQYF
TRBJ2-3,TRBV5-1,.,few,TGCGCCAGCAGCCCAGTAGAAACAACCACAGATACGCAGTATTTT,CASSPVETTTDTQYF
TRBJ1-2,TRBV20-1,.,.,TGCAGTGCTAGAGATCCTCAACAGCAGTATGGCTACACCTTC,CSARDPQQQYGYTF
TRBJ2-5,TRBV6-6,.,.,TGTGCCAGCAGCTCTAGGCGTGGAGAGACCCAGTACTTC,CASSSRRGETQYF
TRBJ1-2,TRBV6-5,.,.,TGTGCCAGCAGTTTGGACGGACGGGATGGCTGCACCTTC,CASSLDGRDGCTF
TRBJ1-5,TRBV10-3,TRBD1,.,TGTGCCATCAGTCCCGGGACAGATAGCAATCAGCCCCAGCATTTT,CAISPGTDSNQPQHF
TRBJ2-7,TRBV5-1,.,few,TGCGCCAGCAGCCCTTCCGCGTACAGCCGGCACGAGCAGTACTTC,CASSPSAYSRHEQYF
TRBJ2-1,TRBV24-1,.,few,TGTGCCACCAGTGATTTGGTCCAGGGGAATGAGCAGTTCTTC,CATSDLVQGNEQFF
TRBJ1-1,TRBV4-1,TRBD1,.,TGCGCCAGCAGCCAAACACAGGGGGCGCGGATTGAAGCTTTCTTT,CASSQTQGARIEAFF